In this sample, the clone carrying this T cell receptor beta chain turned up a few times. What it binds is not known. Despite likely unrecorded immune exposures, the donors were nominally healthy at the time of sampling. The data originate from a study of cytomegalovirus exposure and HLA in healthy donors. The study, taken as a whole, reports: V- and J-gene trimming in TCR beta was tied to a missense DCLRE1C variant by an analysis performed later.

The germline CDR1 and CDR2 sequences are MDHEN and SYDVKM. The CDR3 has 12 residues. V was shortened by 3 bases and J by 4 bases, with 7 bases between the two germline ends. 13 Jbeta primers and 60 Vbeta primers were used for the PCR. This table comes from immunoSEQ multiplex PCR, and its TCRdb copy is limited to in-frame clones, with some not included. The sample consists of some 200,000 clones, just under 70% of them appearing once. This clonotype was obtained from a man aged 35-49 years in good health and CMV-seropositive. The rearrangement joins TRBV28 to TRBJ2-7, with D maybe TRBD1 (5 bases). The sequencing input was PBMCs. This CDR3 is CASSFQGYEQYF. In DNA, the CDR3 is TGTGCCAGCAGTTTCCAGGGTTACGAGCAGTACTTC.